The clone carrying this TCR beta chain was seen at least ten times. The data originate from a study of T cell repertoires in cytomegalovirus infection. The CDR3 has 14 residues. CDR1 and CDR2 from the germline V gene are SGHTA and FQGNSA. J was trimmed by 10 bases and V by 5 bases; bases with no gene match: 7. TCRdb processed the reads anew with MiXCR; each CDR3 protein has one entry. This table holds approximately 250,000 distinct CDR3 sequences, roughly 12% found once. The material sequenced was PBMCs. The origin of this receptor is a human donor in good health (CMV status not recorded). Some clones in this sample may be carry-over from other donors' samples. This sequence joins TRBV7-2 and TRBJ1-6; TRBD1 matches at 8 bases. CDR3 DNA: TGTGCCAGCAGCGCTGACAGGGGTAGGTCACCCCTCCACTTT. This encodes CASSADRGRSPLHF. The whole variable domain, filled in from reference TRBV7-2 and TRBJ1-6, reads GAGVSQSPSNKVTEKGKDVELRCDPISGHTALYWYRQSLGQGLEFLIYFQGNSAPDKSGLPSDRFSAERTGGSVSTLTIQRTQQEDSAVYLCASSADRGRSPLHFGNGTRLTVT.